One and the same sample provided the 11 T cell receptor beta chains below, sequenced in a study of blood T cell repertoires in COVID-19. The table came from immunoSEQ multiplex PCR; TCRdb's copy has only in-frame clones and leaves some out. The sample has 130,000 or so clones, around nine tenths seen once. The sequencing sample was made of peripheral blood. The receptors here all came from a man aged 60 to 75 with COVID-19, enrolled during active disease.

The rearrangement uses TRBV19 and TRBJ1-5; D may be TRBD1 (6 bases). The CDR3 loop spans 13 amino acids. Trimming cost V 5 bases and J 6 bases, with 11 bases left between them. Per germline, CDR1 LNHDA and CDR2 SQIVND (reference sequence). The DNA of the CDR3 is TGTGCCAGTAGTCCAGGGGCGGGTCAGCCCCAGCATTTT. The encoded protein is CASSPGAGQPQHF.

The rearrangement joins TRBV2 to TRBJ2-3; D remains ambiguous. This CDR3 spans 12 amino acids. Trimming pared 8 bases from V and 4 bases from J, leaving 10 bases between. From germline, CDR1 is SNHLY and CDR2 FYNNEI. The CDR3 loop reads CASGSSADTQYF. The CDR3 DNA follows: TGTGCCAGCGGTAGCTCCGCAGATACGCAGTATTTT.

The chain joins TRBV19 to TRBJ1-5; D might be TRBD1 (6 bases). The CDR3 covers 16 residues. CDR1 LNHDA and CDR2 SQIVND come from the germline V gene (reference sequence). V lost 7 bases, J lost 7 bases, and 23 bases lay in between. CDR3 coding DNA: TGTGCCAGTACCACCCTCCGGGGGGGCTTGGGACAGCCCCAGCATTTT. Translation: CASTTLRGGLGQPQHF.

V and J are TRBV7-2 and TRBJ2-2, with unresolved D. The V gene lost 2 bases and the J gene lost 0 bases, with 16 bases spanning the gap. The CDR3 is 18 amino acids. CDR1 and CDR2 (germline): SGHTA, FQGNSA. CDR3 sequence reads: CASSLTLSHRANTGELFF. The CDR3, as DNA: TGTGCCAGCAGCTTAACTCTATCACACAGAGCGAACACCGGGGAGCTGTTTTTT.

CDR3: CASSFRQGDTGELFF. CDR3 bases: TGTGCCAGCAGCTTCAGGCAGGGGGACACCGGGGAGCTGTTTTTT. The chain combines TRBV5-4 with TRBJ2-2; 7 nucleotides match TRBD1. The CDR3 extends over 15 amino acids. J was trimmed by 3 bases and V by 2 bases; bases with no gene match: 4. Germline V lookup: CDR1 SGHNT, CDR2 YYREEE (reference sequence).

The chain uses TRBV6-6 and TRBJ2-6; 7 positions match TRBD2. The germline gives CDR1 MNHNY, CDR2 SVGAGI (reference sequence). V lost 5 bases, J lost 0 bases, and 7 bases stayed unmatched. The CDR3 covers 17 residues. CDR3 amino acids: CASSQRGPSSGANVLTF. The CDR3 nucleotides are TGTGCCAGCAGTCAGCGGGGACCTAGCTCTGGGGCCAACGTCCTGACTTTC.

V and J are TRBV5-4 and TRBJ1-5, with TRBD1 identical over 8 bases. The V gene end was trimmed by 0 bases and the J gene end by 7 bases; junction bases not matched to a gene: 6. The CDR3 consists of 15 residues. Germline CDR1 and CDR2: SGHNT and YYREEE (reference sequence). CDR3: CASSLGGQAAQPQHF. As DNA, the CDR3 is TGTGCCAGCAGCTTGGGGGGACAGGCGGCACAGCCCCAGCATTTT.

The V call is TRBV19, the J call TRBJ1-1; D not resolved. Trimming took off 1 base at V and 1 base at J, with 7 bases between the two ends. CDR3 length equals 14 residues. Germline CDR1 LNHDA, CDR2 SQIVND (reference sequence). Here the CDR3 DNA reads TGTGCCAGTAGTATAGTGGGCAAGAACACTGAAGCTTTCTTT. Its translation: CASSIVGKNTEAFF.

V and J are TRBV28 and TRBJ1-2; D not certain. The CDR3 is 12 amino acids. The V end was cut by 2 bases, the J end by 5 bases, with 6 bases between. Germline-derived CDR1 and CDR2 are MDHEN and SYDVKM. CDR3 sequence: CASSLKAYGYTF. The CDR3 DNA reads as TGTGCCAGCAGTTTAAAAGCTTATGGCTACACCTTC.

The V and J genes are TRBV28 and TRBJ1-1; no clear D. Trimming took 8 bases from V and 3 from J, leaving 19 bases between them. Germline-derived CDR1 and CDR2 are MDHEN and SYDVKM. The CDR3 has 15 amino acids. The CDR3 DNA sequence: TGTGCCAGCTCGTTTCAGACAAGGCTATACACTGAAGCTTTCTTT. As protein: CASSFQTRLYTEAFF.

The chain carries TRBV5-6 and TRBJ2-7, with D possibly matching TRBD2 (5 bases). The CDR3 covers 14 residues. Germline CDR1 reads SGHDT; CDR2 reads YYEEEE. V dropped 3 bases and J dropped 2 bases, with 12 bases sitting between them. As DNA, the CDR3 is TGTGCCAGCAGCTATCCGGGATCCCCCTACGAGCAGTACTTC. Protein product: CASSYPGSPYEQYF.